This T cell receptor (beta chain) is from a study of shared clonotypes between healthy human individuals. The assay was immunoSEQ multiplex PCR, and TCRdb's table has in-frame clones only and misses some. This repertoire shows fewer than 550,000 clones, 60% to 80% found once; its top ten account for approximately 13%. Per the germline V gene, CDR1 is MDHEN and CDR2 is SYDVKM. There are 14 residues in the CDR3. Trimming stripped 2 bases from V and 7 bases from J, with 11 bases between. The receptor's source is a woman in her thirties or forties in good health. Some clones in this sample may be carry-over from other donors' samples. The sample taken for sequencing was PBMCs. The chain has TRBV28 and TRBJ1-4; no definite D call. This chain's CDR3 is CASSLEANFEKLFF. CDR3 bases: TGTGCCAGCAGTTTAGAAGCCAACTTTGAAAAACTGTTTTTT.